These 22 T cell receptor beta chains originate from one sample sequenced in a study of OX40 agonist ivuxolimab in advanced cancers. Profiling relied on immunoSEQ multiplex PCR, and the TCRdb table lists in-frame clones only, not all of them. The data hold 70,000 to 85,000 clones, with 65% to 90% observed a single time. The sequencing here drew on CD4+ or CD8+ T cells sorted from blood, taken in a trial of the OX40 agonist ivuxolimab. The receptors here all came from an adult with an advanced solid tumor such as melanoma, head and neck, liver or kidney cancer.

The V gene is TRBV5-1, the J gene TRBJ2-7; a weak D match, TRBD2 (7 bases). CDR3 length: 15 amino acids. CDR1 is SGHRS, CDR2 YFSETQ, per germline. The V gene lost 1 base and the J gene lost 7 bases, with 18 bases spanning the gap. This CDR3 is CASSLSSGGAWEQYF. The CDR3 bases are TGCGCCAGCAGCTTGAGCTCGGGGGGCGCGTGGGAGCAGTACTTC. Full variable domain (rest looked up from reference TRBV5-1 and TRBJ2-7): KAGVTQTPRYLIKTRGQQVTLSCSPISGHRSVSWYQQTPGQGLQFLFEYFSETQRNKGNFPGRFSGRQFSNSRSEMNVSTLELGDSALYLCASSLSSGGAWEQYFGPGTRLTVT.

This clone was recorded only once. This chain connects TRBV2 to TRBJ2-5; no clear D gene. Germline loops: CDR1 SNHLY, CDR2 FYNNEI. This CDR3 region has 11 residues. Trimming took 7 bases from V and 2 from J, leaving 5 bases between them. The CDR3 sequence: CASTTQETQYF. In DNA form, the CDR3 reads TGTGCCAGCACCACTCAAGAGACCCAGTACTTC.

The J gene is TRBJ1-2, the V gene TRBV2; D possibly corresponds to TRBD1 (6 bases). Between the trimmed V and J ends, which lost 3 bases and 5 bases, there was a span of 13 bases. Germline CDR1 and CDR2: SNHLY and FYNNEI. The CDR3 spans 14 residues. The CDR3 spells CASSERRTAYGYTF. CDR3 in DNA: TGTGCCAGCAGTGAGCGGCGGACAGCATATGGCTACACCTTC.

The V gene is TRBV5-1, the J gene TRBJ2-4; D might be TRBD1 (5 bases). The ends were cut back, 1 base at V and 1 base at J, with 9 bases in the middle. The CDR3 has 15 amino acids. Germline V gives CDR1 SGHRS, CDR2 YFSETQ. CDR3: CASSLNRMAKNIQYF. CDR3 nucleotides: TGCGCCAGCAGCTTGAACAGGATGGCCAAAAACATTCAGTACTTC.

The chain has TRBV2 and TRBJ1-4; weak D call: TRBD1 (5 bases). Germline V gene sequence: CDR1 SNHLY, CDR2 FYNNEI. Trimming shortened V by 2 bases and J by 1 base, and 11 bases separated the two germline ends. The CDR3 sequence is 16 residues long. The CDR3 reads CASSERGPGTNEKLFF. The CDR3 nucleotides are TGTGCCAGCAGTGAAAGGGGCCCTGGAACTAATGAAAAACTGTTTTTT.

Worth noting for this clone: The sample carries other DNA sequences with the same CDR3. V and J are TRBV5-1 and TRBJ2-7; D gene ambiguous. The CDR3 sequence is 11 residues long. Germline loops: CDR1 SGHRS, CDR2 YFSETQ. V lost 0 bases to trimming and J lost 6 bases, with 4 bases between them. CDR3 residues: CASSLEGEQYF. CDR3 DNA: TGCGCCAGCAGCTTGGAAGGCGAGCAGTACTTC.

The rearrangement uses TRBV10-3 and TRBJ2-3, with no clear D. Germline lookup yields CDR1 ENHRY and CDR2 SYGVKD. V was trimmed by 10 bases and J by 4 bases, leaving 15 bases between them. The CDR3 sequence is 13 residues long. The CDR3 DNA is TGTGCCACCAGAGAAAGAGACGCAGATACGCAGTATTTT. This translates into CATRERDADTQYF.

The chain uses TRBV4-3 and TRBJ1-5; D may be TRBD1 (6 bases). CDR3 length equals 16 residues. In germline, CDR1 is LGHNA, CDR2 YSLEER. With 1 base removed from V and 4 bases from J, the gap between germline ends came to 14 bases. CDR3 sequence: CASSQGTGLRNQPQHF. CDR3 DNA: TGCGCCAGCAGCCAAGGCACAGGGTTGAGGAATCAGCCCCAGCATTTT.

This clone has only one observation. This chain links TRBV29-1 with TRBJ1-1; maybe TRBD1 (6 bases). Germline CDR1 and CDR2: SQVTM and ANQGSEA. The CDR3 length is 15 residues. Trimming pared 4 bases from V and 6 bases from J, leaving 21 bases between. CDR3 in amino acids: CSVVRLTGGGSEAFF. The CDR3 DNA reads TGCAGCGTTGTCCGCTTGACAGGCGGGGGCTCTGAAGCTTTCTTT.

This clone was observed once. The chain's CDR3 is CASSGGGGNQPQHF. CDR3 bases: TGTGCCAGCAGTGGCGGAGGGGGCAATCAGCCCCAGCATTTT. The chain joins TRBV6-1 to TRBJ1-5, with a tentative D call TRBD1 (5 bases). The CDR3 covers 14 residues. CDR1 and CDR2 from the germline V gene are MNHNS and SASEGT. Deletions cut 4 bases from V and 2 bases from J, with 9 bases between.

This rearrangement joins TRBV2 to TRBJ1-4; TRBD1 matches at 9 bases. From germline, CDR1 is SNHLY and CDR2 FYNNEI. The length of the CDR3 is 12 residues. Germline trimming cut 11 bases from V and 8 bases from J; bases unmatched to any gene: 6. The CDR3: CAARDRDEKLFF. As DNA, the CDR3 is TGTGCCGCTCGGGACAGGGACGAAAAACTGTTTTTT.

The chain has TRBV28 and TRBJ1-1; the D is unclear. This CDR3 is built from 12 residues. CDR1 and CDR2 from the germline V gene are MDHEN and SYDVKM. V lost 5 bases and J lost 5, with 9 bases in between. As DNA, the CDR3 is TGTGCCAGCAGTAAGGGTTGGACTGAAGCTTTCTTT. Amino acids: CASSKGWTEAFF. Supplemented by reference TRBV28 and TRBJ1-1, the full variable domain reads DVKVTQSSRYLVKRTGEKVFLECVQDMDHENMFWYRQDPGLGLRLIYFSYDVKMKEKGDIPEGYSVSREKKERFSLILESASTNQTSMYLCASSKGWTEAFFGQGTRLTVV.

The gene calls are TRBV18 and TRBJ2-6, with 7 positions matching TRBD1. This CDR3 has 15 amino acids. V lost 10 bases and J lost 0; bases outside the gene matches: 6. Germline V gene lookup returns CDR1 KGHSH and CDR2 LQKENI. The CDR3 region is CATRQGHSGANVLTF. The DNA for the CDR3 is TGTGCCACCCGACAGGGACACTCTGGGGCCAACGTCCTGACTTTC.

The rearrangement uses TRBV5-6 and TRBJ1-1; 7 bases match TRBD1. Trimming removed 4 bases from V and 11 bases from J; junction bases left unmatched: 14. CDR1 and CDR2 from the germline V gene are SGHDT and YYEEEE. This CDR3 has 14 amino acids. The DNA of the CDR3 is TGTGCCAGCAGCACGGGACAGACTAGCTCAGGGGCTTTCTTT. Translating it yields CASSTGQTSSGAFF.

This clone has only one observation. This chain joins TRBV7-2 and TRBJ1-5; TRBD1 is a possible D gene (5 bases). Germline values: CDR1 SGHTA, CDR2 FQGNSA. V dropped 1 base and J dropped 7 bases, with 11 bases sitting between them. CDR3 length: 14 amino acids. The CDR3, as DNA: TGTGCCAGCAGCTTAGGGGGGAGGGGACAGCCCCAGCATTTT. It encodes CASSLGGRGQPQHF.

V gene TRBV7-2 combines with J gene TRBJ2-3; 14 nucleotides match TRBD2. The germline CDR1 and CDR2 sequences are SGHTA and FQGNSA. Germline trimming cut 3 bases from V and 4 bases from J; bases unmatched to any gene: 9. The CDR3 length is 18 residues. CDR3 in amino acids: CASSFGGTSGGWADTQYF. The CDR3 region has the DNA TGTGCCAGCAGCTTCGGTGGGACTAGCGGGGGTTGGGCAGATACGCAGTATTTT.

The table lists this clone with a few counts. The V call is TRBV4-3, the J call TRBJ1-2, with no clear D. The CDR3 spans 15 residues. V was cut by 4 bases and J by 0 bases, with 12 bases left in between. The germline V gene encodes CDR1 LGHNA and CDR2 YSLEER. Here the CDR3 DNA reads TGCGCCAGCAGCCGCCAGAGACTTACTAACTATGGCTACACCTTC. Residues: CASSRQRLTNYGYTF.

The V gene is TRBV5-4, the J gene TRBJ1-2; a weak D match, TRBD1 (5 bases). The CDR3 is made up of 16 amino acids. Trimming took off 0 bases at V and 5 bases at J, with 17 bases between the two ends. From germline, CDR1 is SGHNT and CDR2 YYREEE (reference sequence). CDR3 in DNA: TGTGCCAGCAGCTTGGGGGCCCTTTGGGGGGATTATGGCTACACCTTC. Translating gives CASSLGALWGDYGYTF.

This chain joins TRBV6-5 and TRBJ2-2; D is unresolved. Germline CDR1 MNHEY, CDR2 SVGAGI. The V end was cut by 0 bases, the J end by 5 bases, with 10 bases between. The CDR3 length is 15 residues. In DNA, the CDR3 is TGTGCCAGCAGTTACTCTATCGGCCAAACCGGGGAGCTGTTTTTT. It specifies CASSYSIGQTGELFF.

The CDR3 region is CASSARQGVGGYTF. In DNA form, the CDR3 reads TGTGCCAGCAGCGCCCGTCAGGGGGTTGGCGGCTACACCTTC. The chain recombines TRBV7-2 with TRBJ1-2; 7 positions agree with TRBD1. V was pared by 5 bases and J by 8 bases, with 11 bases of the junction left unmatched. From germline, CDR1 is SGHTA and CDR2 FQGNSA. This CDR3 spans 14 amino acids. The variable domain in full, completed from reference TRBV7-2 and TRBJ1-2, reads GAGVSQSPSNKVTEKGKDVELRCDPISGHTALYWYRQSLGQGLEFLIYFQGNSAPDKSGLPSDRFSAERTGGSVSTLTIQRTQQEDSAVYLCASSARQGVGGYTFGSGTRLTVV.

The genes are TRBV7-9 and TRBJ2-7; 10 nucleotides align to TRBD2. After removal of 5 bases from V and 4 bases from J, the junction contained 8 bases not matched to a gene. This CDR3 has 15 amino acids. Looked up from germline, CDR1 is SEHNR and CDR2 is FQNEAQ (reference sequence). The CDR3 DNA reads TGTGCCAGCAGCCCAGGGAGCGGGGGGGCTTACGAGCAGTACTTC. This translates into CASSPGSGGAYEQYF.

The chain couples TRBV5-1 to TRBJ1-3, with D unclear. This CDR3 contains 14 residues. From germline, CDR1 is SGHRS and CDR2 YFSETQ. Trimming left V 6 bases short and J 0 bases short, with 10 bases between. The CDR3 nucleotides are TGCGCCAGCATGGAACAGTCCTCTGGAAACACCATATATTTT. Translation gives CASMEQSSGNTIYF.